Sequencing of this TCR beta chain was carried out in a study of cytomegalovirus exposure and HLA in healthy donors. About the study: The 120 or so validation repertoires, a later analysis reported, used the same platform as the approximately 650 first-cohort repertoires.

Profiled with immunoSEQ multiplex PCR; TCRdb holds only in-frame clones, not every one. The data show about 360,000 clones, roughly 88% seen once. Findings and limits, study-wide: Across donors, most TCRs were seen rarely, yet some public ones were widespread. Researchers counted roughly 150 TCR beta chains as cytomegalovirus-associated.

As concerns this clone: The antigen remains unidentified.

Donors were drawn from the approximately 120-subject validation cohort, separate from the roughly 670-subject first cohort. Trimming pared 6 bases from V and 5 bases from J, leaving 5 bases between. CDR1 and CDR2 from the germline V gene are MDHEN and SYDVKM. The CDR3 consists of 11 residues. Material: PBMCs. This TCR was sampled from a woman younger than 30 in good health and CMV-seronegative. The rearrangement uses TRBV28 and TRBJ2-1, with no clear D. CDR3 residues: CASSSDNEQFF. In DNA, the CDR3 is TGTGCCAGCAGCTCGGACAATGAGCAGTTCTTC.